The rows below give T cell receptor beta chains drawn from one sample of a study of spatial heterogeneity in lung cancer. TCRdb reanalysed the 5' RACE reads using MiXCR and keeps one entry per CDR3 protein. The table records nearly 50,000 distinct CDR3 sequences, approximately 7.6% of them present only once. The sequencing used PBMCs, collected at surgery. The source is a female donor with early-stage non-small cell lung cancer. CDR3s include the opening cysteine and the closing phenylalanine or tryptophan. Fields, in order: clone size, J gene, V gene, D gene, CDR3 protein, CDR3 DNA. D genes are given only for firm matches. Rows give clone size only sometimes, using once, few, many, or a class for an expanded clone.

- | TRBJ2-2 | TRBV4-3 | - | CASSPKNTGELFF | TGCGCCAGCAGCCCCAAGAACACCGGGGAGCTGTTTTTT
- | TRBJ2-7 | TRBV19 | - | CASSGGSYEQYF | TGTGCCAGTAGCGGGGGATCCTACGAGCAGTACTTC
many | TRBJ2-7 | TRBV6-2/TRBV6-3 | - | CASSYSAGHEQYF | TGTGCCAGCAGTTACTCGGCAGGGCACGAGCAGTACTTC
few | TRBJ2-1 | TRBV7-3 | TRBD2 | CASSLGLAVYNEQFF | TGTGCCAGCAGCTTGGGACTAGCGGTTTACAATGAGCAGTTCTTC
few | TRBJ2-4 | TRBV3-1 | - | CASSQGWTDLQGAKNIQYF | TGTGCCAGCAGCCAAGGGTGGACAGATCTTCAGGGAGCCAAAAACATTCAGTACTTC
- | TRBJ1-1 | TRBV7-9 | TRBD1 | CASSLVQGKNTEAFF | TGTGCCAGCAGCTTAGTACAGGGGAAGAACACTGAAGCTTTCTTT
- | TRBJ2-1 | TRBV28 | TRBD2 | CASSFHGLAGGPSYKEQFF | TGTGCCAGCAGTTTCCACGGACTAGCGGGGGGGCCATCCTACAAAGAGCAGTTCTTC
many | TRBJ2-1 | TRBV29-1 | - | CKALRSYNEQFF | TGCAAAGCCCTCCGTTCCTACAATGAGCAGTTCTTC
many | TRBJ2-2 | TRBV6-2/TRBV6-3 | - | CASRRQGLFTGELFF | TGTGCCAGCAGGCGACAAGGGCTTTTCACCGGGGAGCTGTTTTTT
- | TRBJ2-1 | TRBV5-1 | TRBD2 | CASSFTSGASSYNEQFF | TGCGCCAGCAGCTTTACTAGCGGGGCAAGCTCCTACAATGAGCAGTTCTTC
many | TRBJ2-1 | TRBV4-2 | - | CASSQAGSQSADNEQFF | TGTGCCAGCAGCCAGGCGGGGAGCCAGTCGGCGGACAATGAGCAGTTCTTC
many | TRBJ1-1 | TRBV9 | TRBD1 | CASSDRTGSNTEAFF | TGTGCCAGCAGCGACAGGACAGGTTCGAACACTGAAGCTTTCTTT
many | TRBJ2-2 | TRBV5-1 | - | CASSSKQGRAGELFF | TGCGCCAGCAGCTCTAAACAGGGAAGGGCCGGGGAGCTGTTTTTT
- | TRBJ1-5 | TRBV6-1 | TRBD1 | CASIKGGGFEPQHF | TGTGCCAGCATAAAAGGAGGGGGCTTCGAGCCCCAGCATTTT
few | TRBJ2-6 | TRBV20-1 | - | CSAQGGYTGANVLTF | TGCAGTGCTCAGGGGGGGTACACTGGGGCCAACGTCCTGACTTTC
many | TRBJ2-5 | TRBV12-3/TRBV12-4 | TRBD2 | CASSPPGLAAQETQYF | TGTGCCAGCAGCCCCCCGGGACTAGCGGCCCAAGAGACCCAGTACTTC
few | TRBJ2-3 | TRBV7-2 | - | CASSTSSGTDTQYF | TGTGCCAGCAGCACCTCTAGCGGCACAGATACGCAGTATTTT
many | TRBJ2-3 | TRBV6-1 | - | CASSETLAATGPHTDTQYF | TGTGCCAGCAGTGAAACTTTAGCGGCCACGGGGCCCCACACAGATACGCAGTATTTT
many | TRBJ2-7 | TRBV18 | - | CASSLDYPAYEQYF | TGTGCCAGCTCACTTGACTACCCTGCCTACGAGCAGTACTTC
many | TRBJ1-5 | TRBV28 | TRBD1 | CASSGSGTGNQPQHF | TGTGCCAGCAGTGGATCCGGGACAGGCAATCAGCCCCAGCATTTT
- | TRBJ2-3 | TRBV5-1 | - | CASSLVQGTDTQYF | TGCGCCAGCAGCTTGGTTCAGGGCACAGATACGCAGTATTTT
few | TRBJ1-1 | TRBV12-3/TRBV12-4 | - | CASSLGRSRNTEAFF | TGTGCCAGCAGTTTGGGTAGGAGTCGGAACACTGAAGCTTTCTTT
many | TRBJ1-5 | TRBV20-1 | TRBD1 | CSARDGGGAYSNQPQHF | TGCAGTGCTAGAGATGGAGGGGGCGCCTATAGCAATCAGCCCCAGCATTTT
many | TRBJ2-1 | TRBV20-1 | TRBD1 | CSAVGQGPYNEQFF | TGCAGTGCGGTGGGACAGGGACCCTACAATGAGCAGTTCTTC
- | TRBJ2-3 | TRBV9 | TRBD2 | CATASGGHPTDTQYF | TGTGCCACCGCTAGCGGGGGGCACCCCACAGATACGCAGTATTTT
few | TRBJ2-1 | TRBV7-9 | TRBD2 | CASSLGLAGGPVF | TGTGCCAGCAGCTTGGGGCTAGCGGGGGGCCCGGTCTTC
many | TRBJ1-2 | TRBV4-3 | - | CASSQDVGGLLVYGYTF | TGCGCCAGCAGCCAAGATGTGGGGGGGCTATTGGTCTATGGCTACACCTTC
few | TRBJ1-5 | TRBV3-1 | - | CASSDTYHQPQHF | TGTGCCAGCAGCGACACTTATCATCAGCCCCAGCATTTT
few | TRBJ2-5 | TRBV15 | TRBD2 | CATSIGLAETQYF | TGTGCCACCAGCATTGGACTAGCAGAGACCCAGTACTTC
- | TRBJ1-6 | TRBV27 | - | CASRPRVGTDNSPLHF | TGTGCCAGCAGACCAAGAGTGGGTACGGATAATTCACCCCTCCACTTT
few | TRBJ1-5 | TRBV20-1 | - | CSAAAGRQPQHF | TGCAGTGCGGCTGCAGGGCGTCAGCCCCAGCATTTT
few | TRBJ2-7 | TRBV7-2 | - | CASSLSASSFYEQYF | TGTGCCAGCAGCTTATCCGCCAGTTCTTTTTACGAGCAGTACTTC
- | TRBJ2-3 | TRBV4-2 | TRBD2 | CASSQEVSSGGPGTDTQYF | TGTGCCAGCAGCCAAGAGGTCTCTAGCGGGGGCCCGGGGACAGATACGCAGTATTTT
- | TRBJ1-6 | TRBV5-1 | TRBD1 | CVSSLDRGNSPLHF | TGCGTCAGCAGCTTGGACAGGGGAAATTCACCCCTCCACTTT
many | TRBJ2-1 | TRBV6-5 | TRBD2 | CASSPRLAGLRNEQFF | TGTGCCAGCAGTCCTCGGCTAGCGGGGTTGAGGAATGAGCAGTTCTTC
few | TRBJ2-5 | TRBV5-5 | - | CASSLDGLAQETQYF | TGTGCCAGCAGCTTGGACGGGTTAGCCCAGGAGACCCAGTACTTC
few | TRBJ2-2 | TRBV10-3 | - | CAISEFNQNTGELFF | TGTGCCATCAGTGAGTTTAACCAGAACACCGGGGAGCTGTTTTTT
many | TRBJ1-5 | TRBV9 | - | CASSRTGGHQPQHF | TGTGCCAGCAGCCGTACTGGGGGGCATCAGCCCCAGCATTTT
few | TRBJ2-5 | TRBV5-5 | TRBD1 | CASSLTGGEETQYF | TGTGCCAGCAGCTTAACAGGGGGCGAAGAGACCCAGTACTTC
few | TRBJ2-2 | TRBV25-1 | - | CASSEFPGELFF | TGTGCCAGCAGTGAATTCCCCGGGGAGCTGTTTTTT
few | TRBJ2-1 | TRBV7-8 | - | CASSPRTRTDEQFF | TGTGCCAGCAGCCCCCGGACCCGGACCGATGAGCAGTTCTTC
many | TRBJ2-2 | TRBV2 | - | CASKAGFRTGELFF | TGTGCCAGCAAGGCTGGGTTTAGGACCGGGGAGCTGTTTTTT
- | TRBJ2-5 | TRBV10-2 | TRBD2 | CASSEGLAGDRLETQYF | TGCGCCAGCAGTGAGGGGCTAGCGGGGGATAGACTCGAGACCCAGTACTTC
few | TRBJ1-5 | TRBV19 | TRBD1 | CASSTGQGRNQPQHF | TGTGCCAGTAGTACCGGACAGGGACGAAACCAGCCCCAGCATTTT
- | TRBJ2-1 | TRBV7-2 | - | CASSPGLFIYNEQFF | TGTGCCAGCAGCCCGGGCCTATTCATCTACAATGAGCAGTTCTTC
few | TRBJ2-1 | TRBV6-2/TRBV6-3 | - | CASSYKVNEQFF | TGTGCCAGCAGTTACAAGGTAAATGAGCAGTTCTTC
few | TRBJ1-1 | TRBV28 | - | CATAVAAEAFF | TGTGCCACCGCGGTCGCCGCTGAAGCTTTCTTT